This T cell receptor (beta chain) came from a study of blood T cell repertoires in COVID-19. Study summary: The United States, Italy and Spain provided the acute and convalescent COVID-19 samples. PBMCs, B-cell-depleted T cells, or T cells were the source of the cDNA or gDNA that made up the material.

Assay: immunoSEQ multiplex PCR; the TCRdb copy retains only in-frame clones and omits some. The sample consists of more than 300,000 clones, around 92% of them appearing once. Germline V gene sequence: CDR1 SQVTM, CDR2 ANQGSEA. V lost 3 bases, J lost 4 bases, and 8 bases stayed unmatched. CDR3 length: 14 residues. The chain couples TRBV29-1 to TRBJ2-5, with 7 positions matching TRBD2. Sample: PBMCs or T cells enriched from blood (not recorded which). The origin of this receptor is a woman aged 25 to 45 who had recovered from COVID-19. CDR3 in amino acids: CSVDASGGGETQYF. CDR3 in DNA: TGCAGCGTTGACGCTAGCGGTGGGGGAGAGACCCAGTACTTC. Variable domain in full (rest from reference TRBV29-1 and TRBJ2-5): SAVISQKPSRDICQRGTSLTIQCQVDSQVTMMFWYRQQPGQSLTLIATANQGSEATYESGFVIDKFPISRPNLTFSTLTVSNMSPEDSSIYLCSVDASGGGETQYFGPGTRLLVL.